The 29 T cell receptor beta chains reported below all come from one sample, sequenced in a study of blood T cell repertoires in COVID-19. Only in-frame clones appear in the TCRdb table, and some are missing; sequencing was by immunoSEQ multiplex PCR. The table lists roughly 500,000 clones, 89% of them singletons. Sequencing was performed on peripheral blood. Receptors were obtained from a man in his late teens or twenties with COVID-19, enrolled during active disease.

The rearrangement links TRBV3-1 (or the pseudogene TRBV3-2) to TRBJ2-7; D gene unclear. Germline V gives CDR1 LGHDT, CDR2 YNNKEL (reference sequence). V was clipped by 4 bases and J by 1 base, with 5 bases between them. CDR3 length equals 12 residues. The CDR3 DNA follows: TGTGCCAGCAGCCGCGATTCCTACGAGCAGTACTTC. Amino acids: CASSRDSYEQYF.

This chain links TRBV12-5 with TRBJ2-5; possibly TRBD1 for D (5 bases). The V end lost 3 bases, the J end lost 3 bases, and 8 bases lay between the germline ends. Per the germline V gene, CDR1 is LGHNT and CDR2 is FRNRAP. The length of the CDR3 is 13 residues. The CDR3 loop reads CASGFLREETQYF. The CDR3 DNA reads TGTGCTAGTGGTTTCCTCAGGGAAGAGACCCAGTACTTC.

V is TRBV11-2 and J is TRBJ2-6, with D unclear. CDR3 length equals 20 residues. Germline V gene lookup returns CDR1 SGHAT and CDR2 FQNNGV. V shed 0 bases and J shed 0 bases, with 18 bases lying between them. CDR3 nucleotide sequence: TGTGCCAGCAGCTTAGATCTCGCTTTCAGCCGAGGCTCTGGGGCCAACGTCCTGACTTTC. This codes for CASSLDLAFSRGSGANVLTF.

V gene TRBV18 combines with J gene TRBJ2-2; 10 bases are a match to TRBD2. There are 16 residues in the CDR3. The V and J ends lost 1 base and 5 bases, in that order; junction bases with no gene match: 4. The germline V gene has CDR1 KGHSH and CDR2 LQKENI. CDR3 loop: CASSPRASGRTGELFF. CDR3 nucleotides: TGTGCCAGCTCACCACGGGCTAGCGGGAGAACCGGGGAGCTGTTTTTT. The full variable domain, completed using reference TRBV18 and TRBJ2-2, is NAGVMQNPRHLVRRRGQEARLRCSPMKGHSHVYWYRQLPEEGLKFMVYLQKENIIDESGMPKERFSAEFPKEGPSILRIQQVVRGDSAAYFCASSPRASGRTGELFFGEGSRLTVL.

The J gene is TRBJ1-4, the V gene TRBV7-9, with D perhaps matching TRBD1 (6 bases). The V gene lost 8 bases and the J gene lost 4 bases, with 14 bases spanning the gap. The CDR3 runs to 14 residues. The germline V gene encodes CDR1 SEHNR and CDR2 FQNEAQ (reference sequence). CDR3 protein: CASRHRANNEKLFF. The CDR3, as DNA: TGTGCCAGCCGTCACAGGGCCAATAATGAAAAACTGTTTTTT.

The V gene is TRBV11-2, the J gene TRBJ1-3; D uncertain. This CDR3 region has 15 residues. Germline V gives CDR1 SGHAT, CDR2 FQNNGV. Trimming cost V 0 bases and J 3 bases, with 9 bases left between them. The CDR3 is CASSLDRGVGNTIYF. In DNA form, the CDR3 reads TGTGCCAGCAGCTTAGATCGCGGCGTTGGAAACACCATATATTTT.

V gene TRBV2 combines with J gene TRBJ2-1, with 14 nucleotides matching TRBD2. The germline gives CDR1 SNHLY, CDR2 FYNNEI. After removal of 6 bases from V and 7 bases from J, the junction contained 8 bases not matched to a gene. The CDR3 covers 16 residues. The CDR3 DNA is TGTGCCAGCAGCACTCCGACTAGCGGGGGGGGAAATGAGCAGTTCTTC. This translates into CASSTPTSGGGNEQFF. The entire variable domain, with the rest obtained from reference TRBV2 and TRBJ2-1, is as follows: EPEVTQTPSHQVTQMGQEVILRCVPISNHLYFYWYRQILGQKVEFLVSFYNNEISEKSEIFDDQFSVERPDGSNFTLKIRSTKLEDSAMYFCASSTPTSGGGNEQFFGPGTRLTVL.

This sequence joins TRBV6-5 and TRBJ1-1, with D perhaps TRBD1 (5 bases). The CDR3 contains 14 residues. Trimming stripped 3 bases from V and 6 bases from J, with 14 bases between. CDR1 is MNHEY, CDR2 SVGAGI, per germline. The DNA of the CDR3 is TGTGCCAGCAGTTATCTCAATGGAGGGGCTGAAGCTTTCTTT. It encodes CASSYLNGGAEAFF.

This sequence joins TRBV6-5 and TRBJ2-3, with D perhaps TRBD1 (5 bases). The CDR3 covers 12 residues. The V end lost 8 bases, the J end lost 3 bases, and 9 bases lay between the germline ends. Per the germline V gene, CDR1 is MNHEY and CDR2 is SVGAGI. CDR3 sequence reads: CASRRGTDTQYF. DNA for the CDR3: TGTGCCAGCCGTAGGGGAACAGATACGCAGTATTTT.

The genes are TRBV5-4 and TRBJ1-2; 9 nucleotides align to TRBD1. V lost 4 bases, J lost 3 bases, and 7 bases stayed unmatched. CDR3 length: 15 amino acids. Germline V gene lookup returns CDR1 SGHNT and CDR2 YYREEE (reference sequence). The CDR3 loop reads CASSKDRGDYYGYTF. The CDR3 region has the DNA TGTGCCAGCAGCAAAGACAGGGGGGATTACTATGGCTACACCTTC.

V is TRBV6-5 and J is TRBJ1-2, with D unclear. CDR1 and CDR2 from the germline V gene are MNHEY and SVGAGI. Trimming removed 0 bases at V and 0 bases at J, with 11 bases between. The CDR3 totals 16 residues. The DNA for the CDR3 is TGTGCCAGCAGTTACTCGTATATGACACCTAACTATGGCTACACCTTC. Protein product: CASSYSYMTPNYGYTF.

For the CDR3, the DNA is TGTGCCAGCAGCTTAGGCATCACTGATGAGCAGTTCTTC. It specifies CASSLGITDEQFF. J is TRBJ2-1 and V is TRBV7-9, with D hard to call. The CDR3 has 13 residues. CDR1 is SEHNR and CDR2 is FQNEAQ in the germline V gene (reference sequence). Trimming left V 1 base short and J 8 bases short, with 9 bases between.

The rearrangement joins TRBV5-5 to TRBJ2-3; 7 nucleotides agree with TRBD1. The V gene's germline CDR1 is SGHKS and CDR2 YYEKEE (reference sequence). The CDR3 sequence is 13 residues long. V trimming: 3 bases; J trimming: 5 bases; junction bases outside the gene matches: 3. The CDR3 DNA follows: TGTGCCAGCAGCTCAGGGGGTGAAGATACGCAGTATTTT. Encoded protein: CASSSGGEDTQYF.

This clone came up once. The V and J genes are TRBV15 and TRBJ2-1; D may be TRBD2 (5 bases). V was pared by 0 bases and J by 0 bases, with 18 bases between. The germline gives CDR1 LNHNV, CDR2 YYDKDF (reference sequence). This CDR3 is built from 19 residues. The CDR3 here is CATSRERLGGLSSYNEQFF. CDR3 DNA sequence: TGTGCCACCAGCAGAGAGAGGCTAGGAGGCCTGAGCTCCTACAATGAGCAGTTCTTC. Full variable domain (outside the CDR3, taken from reference TRBV15 and TRBJ2-1): DAMVIQNPRYQVTQFGKPVTLSCSQTLNHNVMYWYQQKSSQAPKLLFHYYDKDFNNEADTPDNFQSRRPNTSFCFLDIRSPGLGDTAMYLCATSRERLGGLSSYNEQFFGPGTRLTVL.

V gene TRBV5-4 combines with J gene TRBJ2-3; a possible D gene is TRBD1 (6 bases). The CDR3 covers 14 residues. V lost 1 base to trimming and J lost 6 bases, with 12 bases between them. Per germline, CDR1 SGHNT and CDR2 YYREEE (reference sequence). Here the CDR3 DNA reads TGTGCCAGCAGCTTGCGGACAGCAATCGATACGCAGTATTTT. This codes for CASSLRTAIDTQYF.

For the CDR3, the DNA is TGTGCCAGCCGCCCACGCACTGTAGTGAATGAGCAGTTCTTC. It encodes CASRPRTVVNEQFF. The chain couples TRBV6-5 to TRBJ2-1; unclear D gene. V lost 8 bases and J lost 7, with 18 bases in between. CDR1 and CDR2 (germline): MNHEY, SVGAGI. This CDR3 is built from 14 residues.

This chain connects TRBV4-1 to TRBJ1-5; D gene uncertain. The CDR3 runs to 16 residues. V was shortened by 1 base and J by 0 bases, with 10 bases between the two germline ends. Looked up from germline, CDR1 is MGHRA and CDR2 is YSYEKL. The CDR3 protein is CASSQATVFSNQPQHF. The CDR3 DNA is TGCGCCAGCAGCCAAGCAACAGTCTTTAGCAATCAGCCCCAGCATTTT.

V gene TRBV24-1 combines with J gene TRBJ2-2; 7 nucleotides match TRBD1. The CDR3 is 14 residues long. In germline, CDR1 is KGHDR, CDR2 SFDVKD. V lost 4 bases, J lost 5 bases, and 3 bases stayed unmatched. The CDR3 loop is CATSENRGTGELFF. The CDR3 coding sequence is TGTGCCACCAGTGAAAACAGGGGAACCGGGGAGCTGTTTTTT.

The chain links TRBV5-4 to TRBJ2-1; the D is unclear. The ends were cut back, 6 bases at V and 3 bases at J, with 7 bases in the middle. The CDR3 is 12 residues long. Germline CDR1 and CDR2: SGHNT and YYREEE (reference sequence). The CDR3 protein is CASKLNYNEQFF. The CDR3 DNA sequence: TGTGCCAGCAAACTCAACTACAATGAGCAGTTCTTC.

CDR3 sequence: CAIRQVQPTGELFF. In nucleotides, the CDR3 is TGTGCCATCCGACAGGTGCAACCCACCGGGGAGCTGTTTTTT. V is TRBV6-5 and J is TRBJ2-2; D is possibly TRBD1 (6 bases). Germline CDR1 is MNHEY and CDR2 is SVGAGI. V lost 10 bases to trimming and J lost 4 bases, with 16 bases between them. The length of the CDR3 is 14 residues.

This sequence joins TRBV7-8 and TRBJ2-3, with TRBD2 identical over 7 bases. CDR1 and CDR2 (germline): SGHVS, FQNEAQ. V lost 7 bases, J lost 6 bases, and 10 bases stayed unmatched. The CDR3 spans 14 residues. The DNA of the CDR3 is TGTGCCAGCAAAATTGGGGGGGGAATGGATACGCAGTATTTT. Its protein is CASKIGGGMDTQYF.

The chain combines TRBV7-9 with TRBJ2-6; TRBD1 aligns across 7 bases. V lost 4 bases and J lost 3; bases outside the gene matches: 3. In germline, CDR1 is SEHNR, CDR2 FQNEAQ (reference sequence). The length of the CDR3 is 15 residues. The CDR3 DNA sequence: TGTGCCAGCAGCTCGACAGGGTATGGGGCCAACGTCCTGACTTTC. The encoded protein is CASSSTGYGANVLTF.

CDR3 nucleotide sequence: TGTGCCAGCAGCTTACGGTTGAACACTGAAGCTTTCTTT. Translation gives CASSLRLNTEAFF. The chain carries TRBV11-3 and TRBJ1-1; D ambiguous. The CDR3 spans 13 residues. Between the trimmed V and J ends, which lost 2 bases and 0 bases, there was a span of 4 bases. In germline, CDR1 is SGHNT, CDR2 YENEEA.

The J gene is TRBJ1-5, the V gene TRBV19; TRBD1 matches at 7 bases. V lost 1 base, J lost 6 bases, and 9 bases stayed unmatched. CDR3 length: 16 residues. The V gene's germline CDR1 is LNHDA and CDR2 SQIVND (reference sequence). The CDR3 sequence: CASSIGPPTGSQPQHF. CDR3 nucleotide sequence: TGTGCCAGTAGTATAGGGCCCCCGACAGGGTCTCAGCCCCAGCATTTT. Filled out from reference TRBV19 and TRBJ1-5, the complete variable domain reads DGGITQSPKYLFRKEGQNVTLSCEQNLNHDAMYWYRQDPGQGLRLIYYSQIVNDFQKGDIAEGYSVSREKKESFPLTVTSAQKNPTAFYLCASSIGPPTGSQPQHFGDGTRLSIL.

This chain uses TRBV10-1 with TRBJ1-1, with 8 bases identical to TRBD1. The CDR3 has 14 residues. Trimming at V came to 6 bases and at J to 10 bases, leaving 13 bases not matched to a gene. Germline CDR1 WNHNN, CDR2 SYGVQD (reference sequence). The CDR3 protein is CASSAAGGPARAFF. Written as DNA, the CDR3 is TGCGCCAGCAGCGCTGCAGGGGGCCCGGCTAGAGCTTTCTTT.

The chain recombines TRBV6-6 with TRBJ1-1; perhaps TRBD1 as D (6 bases). The CDR3 is 14 amino acids. Germline assignment: CDR1 MNHNY and CDR2 SVGAGI (reference sequence). Trimming removed 6 bases from V and 11 bases from J, with 22 bases in between. CDR3 sequence: CASRPTGFEGWAFF. Here the CDR3 DNA reads TGTGCCAGCAGACCTACAGGGTTCGAAGGGTGGGCTTTCTTT.

The rearrangement joins TRBV6-1 to TRBJ2-5, with 9 bases that match TRBD1. Germline V CDR1 and CDR2: MNHNS, SASEGT. CDR3 length: 17 residues. V shed 1 base, J shed 7 bases, and the junction held 13 bases outside the gene matches. The CDR3 sequence: CASSEEGQGFNRRTQYF. The CDR3, as DNA: TGTGCCAGCAGTGAAGAGGGACAGGGTTTCAACCGGCGGACCCAGTACTTC.

This clone was counted ten times or more. V gene TRBV11-3 combines with J gene TRBJ2-2; D is ambiguous. The CDR3 sequence is 9 residues long. The V and J ends lost 11 bases and 8 bases respectively, with 6 bases between them. Germline CDR1 is SGHNT and CDR2 is YENEEA. CDR3 in DNA: TGTGCCCCTTTTGGGGAGCTGTTTTTT. It specifies CAPFGELFF.

The genes are TRBV4-1 and TRBJ1-1; D gene ambiguous. Trimming pared 0 bases from V and 0 bases from J, leaving 14 bases between. The CDR3 spans 17 residues. The V gene's germline CDR1 is MGHRA and CDR2 YSYEKL. The CDR3 DNA follows: TGCGCCAGCAGCCAAGATTTAACTAGGAGGTTGAACACTGAAGCTTTCTTT. It yields the protein CASSQDLTRRLNTEAFF.